The T cell receptor (beta chain) under discussion was sequenced for a study of T cells in Graves' hyperthyroidism and ophthalmopathy. The CDR3 is made up of 13 amino acids. From germline, CDR1 is LGHDT and CDR2 YNNKEL (reference sequence). The J segment lost 6 bases and the V segment lost 3 bases, leaving 5 bases of the junction unmatched. This clonotype appeared many times. Amplification of TCR beta CDR3 regions used RNA as the template. HTBI primers drove first-round RT-PCR of the TCR CDR3. Each CDR3 protein is one row after TCRdb ran MiXCR on the multiplex PCR reads. Found here are roughly 570,000 distinct CDR3 sequences, 40% to 55% of them singletons; the top ten hold approximately 7.5%.

The chain combines TRBV3-1 with TRBJ2-7, with TRBD2 matching 7 bases. The TCR sequence derives from a woman younger than 30 with Graves' hyperthyroidism. The sequenced sample consisted of peripheral blood or thyroid tissue (not recorded which). The CDR3 DNA reads as TGTGCCAGCAGCCACGAGACTAGCTTCGAGCAGTACTTC. This gives the protein CASSHETSFEQYF.